Below are 14 T cell receptor beta chains sequenced from a single sample in a study of T cells in localized non-small cell lung cancer. Profiling relied on immunoSEQ multiplex PCR, and the TCRdb table lists in-frame clones only, not all of them. The sample records about 32,000 clones, roughly 88% being singletons. The input for sequencing was peripheral blood mononuclear cells, taken before any cancer treatment. The receptors stem from a woman aged 35-75 years with stage III lung adenocarcinoma.

The V call is TRBV7-8, the J call TRBJ1-6; D gene uncertain. Germline-derived CDR1 and CDR2 are SGHVS and FQNEAQ. The V and J ends lost 6 bases and 4 bases respectively, with 7 bases between them. There are 13 residues in the CDR3. The CDR3 here is CASSRGYNSPLHF. As DNA, the CDR3 is TGTGCCAGCAGTCGAGGGTATAATTCACCCCTCCACTTT.

In nucleotides, the CDR3 is TGTGCCAGCAGTTTAGGCTCAGGGGTGAACACTGAAGCTTTCTTT. It encodes CASSLGSGVNTEAFF. The chain recombines TRBV28 with TRBJ1-1, with D perhaps TRBD1 (6 bases). Deletions cut 2 bases from V and 0 bases from J, with 10 bases between. The germline V gene has CDR1 MDHEN and CDR2 SYDVKM. This CDR3 comprises 15 residues. The full variable domain, rest sourced from reference TRBV28 and TRBJ1-1, is DVKVTQSSRYLVKRTGEKVFLECVQDMDHENMFWYRQDPGLGLRLIYFSYDVKMKEKGDIPEGYSVSREKKERFSLILESASTNQTSMYLCASSLGSGVNTEAFFGQGTRLTVV.

The rearrangement uses TRBV29-1 and TRBJ2-7; no clear D. Trimming removed 6 bases from V and 2 bases from J, with 17 bases in between. Germline CDR1 SQVTM, CDR2 ANQGSEA. The CDR3 sequence is 14 residues long. DNA for the CDR3: TGCAGCGTCGTCCTAATGGGCCTCACCTACGAGCAGTACTTC. Translating it yields CSVVLMGLTYEQYF.

In its sample, this clone was seen once. The chain recombines TRBV9 with TRBJ2-3; D tentatively reads TRBD1 or TRBD2 (6 bases each). The germline V gene has CDR1 SGDLS and CDR2 YYNGEE. Trimming removed 3 bases from V and 2 bases from J, with 19 bases in between. CDR3 length: 17 residues. Written as DNA, the CDR3 is TGTGCCAGCAGCGGTGCCGGGGGCCCCGGGCCCACAGATACGCAGTATTTT. It translates to CASSGAGGPGPTDTQYF.

The V call is TRBV7-6, the J call TRBJ2-3; 15 positions agree with TRBD2. This CDR3 comprises 16 residues. Per germline, CDR1 SGHVS and CDR2 FNYEAQ. Germline trimming cut 4 bases from V and 5 bases from J; bases unmatched to any gene: 4. The CDR3 protein is CASSSRTSGGVDTQYF. As DNA, the CDR3 is TGTGCCAGCAGCTCTCGGACTAGCGGGGGGGTAGATACGCAGTATTTT.

The J gene is TRBJ1-2, the V gene TRBV27; a possible D gene is TRBD1 (6 bases). V was trimmed by 6 bases and J by 5 bases, leaving 16 bases between them. The CDR3 consists of 14 residues. From germline, CDR1 is MNHEY and CDR2 SMNVEV (reference sequence). The CDR3 DNA follows: TGTGCCAGCAGAACCGGGGGGCGCCGGTATGGCTACACCTTC. Protein product: CASRTGGRRYGYTF.

CDR3 nucleotide sequence: TGTGCCAGCAGCTTCGGACTGAGGGATTCACCCCTCCACTTT. Amino acids: CASSFGLRDSPLHF. The chain carries TRBV7-9 and TRBJ1-6; D is ambiguous. Germline CDR1 is SEHNR and CDR2 is FQNEAQ (reference sequence). The CDR3 has 14 residues. The V gene lost 3 bases and the J gene lost 8 bases, with 11 bases spanning the gap.

On this clone itself: Other nucleotide sequences from this sample produce the same CDR3. The chain combines TRBV7-3 with TRBJ2-1; 9 nucleotides match TRBD2. The junction had 2 bases not matched to a gene; V was cut back by 2 bases and J by 6 bases. This CDR3 comprises 14 residues. Germline CDR1 reads SGHTA; CDR2 reads FQGTGA. This CDR3 reads CASSLAGGGNEQFF. The CDR3 DNA sequence: TGTGCCAGCAGCTTAGCGGGAGGGGGCAATGAGCAGTTCTTC.

This rearrangement joins TRBV29-1 to TRBJ1-1, with unresolved D. The V end was cut by 4 bases, the J end by 3 bases, with 12 bases between. This CDR3 region has 13 residues. Germline V CDR1 and CDR2: SQVTM, ANQGSEA. The CDR3 DNA follows: TGCAGCGTTGGGAGGGAGTTGGACACTGAAGCTTTCTTT. It encodes CSVGRELDTEAFF.

The chain uses TRBV9 and TRBJ2-2, with D possibly TRBD2 on 5 matching bases. Per the germline V gene, CDR1 is SGDLS and CDR2 is YYNGEE. V lost 4 bases to trimming and J lost 0 bases, with 13 bases between them. The CDR3 is made up of 16 amino acids. CDR3 amino acids: CASSPPTGTNTGELFF. The CDR3 DNA reads TGTGCCAGCAGCCCCCCCACGGGGACGAACACCGGGGAGCTGTTTTTT.

V usage is TRBV7-6 and J usage is TRBJ2-5; D gene uncertain. The V end lost 5 bases, the J end lost 1 base, and 14 bases lay between the germline ends. The CDR3 runs to 15 residues. Germline V gene sequence: CDR1 SGHVS, CDR2 FNYEAQ. CDR3 sequence (DNA): TGTGCCAGCAGCCCGAGCAGTCGGCCCCAAGAGACCCAGTACTTC. Its protein is CASSPSSRPQETQYF.

The chain couples TRBV12-5 to TRBJ2-6; a possible D gene is TRBD2 (7 bases). Germline values: CDR1 LGHNT, CDR2 FRNRAP. Deletions cut 2 bases from V and 0 bases from J, with 11 bases between. This CDR3 spans 17 amino acids. CDR3 sequence: CASGLWGGGSGANVLTF. Written as DNA, the CDR3 is TGTGCTAGTGGTTTGTGGGGGGGCGGCTCTGGGGCCAACGTCCTGACTTTC.

By sample share, this clone is medium-sized (0.01 to 0.1%). V and J are TRBV15 and TRBJ2-1; TRBD2 might be the D (5 bases). V shed 3 bases and J shed 4 bases, with 13 bases lying between them. Germline V CDR1 and CDR2: LNHNV, YYDKDF (reference sequence). This CDR3 is 15 amino acids long. The CDR3: CATSSLGADYNEQFF. Written as DNA, the CDR3 is TGTGCCACCAGCAGCCTGGGAGCGGATTACAATGAGCAGTTCTTC.

The gene calls are TRBV29-1 and TRBJ1-2; D uncertain. Germline lookup yields CDR1 SQVTM and CDR2 ANQGSEA. The V gene lost 7 bases and the J gene lost 12 bases, with 18 bases spanning the gap. The CDR3 extends over 11 amino acids. For the CDR3, the DNA is TGCAGCGCCGAGGACGGTGTTGGAAACACCTTC. Translation: CSAEDGVGNTF.